The rows below give T cell receptor beta chains drawn from one sample of a study of blood T cell repertoires in COVID-19. The repertoire was sequenced with immunoSEQ multiplex PCR; TCRdb's copy has only in-frame clones and lacks some. The data contain 150,000 to 200,000 clones, 70% to 80% of them singletons. Sample: peripheral blood. The receptors come from a woman aged 45-60 years with active or convalescent COVID-19. CDR3s include the opening cysteine and the closing phenylalanine or tryptophan. D genes are given only for firm matches. The size entry is marked missing in some rows and otherwise reads once, few, many or a size class.

D: -
V: TRBV28
size: once
J: TRBJ1-2
DNA: TGTGCCAGCAGTTTCGGAGGTCCTAACTATGGCTACACCTTC
CDR3: CASSFGGPNYGYTF

D: TRBD1
V: TRBV15
size: -
J: TRBJ2-2
DNA: TGTGCCACCAGCAGAGATCAGGGGCCAGGGGGCCTCGGCGGGGAGCTGTTTTTT
CDR3: CATSRDQGPGGLGGELFF

D: -
V: TRBV19
size: -
J: TRBJ1-1
DNA: TGTGCCAGTAGGAACTCCGGGACATATAACACTGAAGCTTTCTTT
CDR3: CASRNSGTYNTEAFF

D: -
V: TRBV6-2/TRBV6-3
size: -
J: TRBJ2-3
DNA: TGTGCCAGCAGCCGGGGCTGGGAAAGTGGCACAGATACGCAGTATTTT
CDR3: CASSRGWESGTDTQYF

D: TRBD2
V: TRBV10-3
size: -
J: TRBJ2-1
DNA: TGTGCCATCAGGAAGGGGACTAGCGGGGATGAGCAGTTCTTC
CDR3: CAIRKGTSGDEQFF

D: -
V: TRBV29-1
size: -
J: TRBJ1-4
DNA: TGCAGCGTTCGACAGGATCTGGAAAAACTGTTTTTT
CDR3: CSVRQDLEKLFF

D: -
V: TRBV4-2
size: few
J: TRBJ2-2
DNA: TGTGCCAGCAGCCAAGACAGTTTTAACACCGGGGAGCTGTTTTTT
CDR3: CASSQDSFNTGELFF

D: -
V: TRBV6-1
size: once
J: TRBJ1-1
DNA: TGTGCCAGCAGTGAACGGAAGGCGGAAAACACTGAAGCTTTCTTT
CDR3: CASSERKAENTEAFF

D: -
V: TRBV19
size: -
J: TRBJ1-5
DNA: TGTGCCAGTAGTATAGATCTATTCTTTTCGGGGTTGGATCAGCCCCAGCATTTT
CDR3: CASSIDLFFSGLDQPQHF

D: TRBD2
V: TRBV4-2
size: -
J: TRBJ2-7
DNA: TGTGCCAGCAGCCGCTTAGCGGGGGTAGATTTTTACGAGCAGTACTTC
CDR3: CASSRLAGVDFYEQYF

D: TRBD2
V: TRBV11-2
size: -
J: TRBJ2-3
DNA: TGTGCCAGCAGCTTATGGGGAGGGTTGATAGATACGCAGTATTTT
CDR3: CASSLWGGLIDTQYF

D: TRBD1
V: TRBV29-1
size: -
J: TRBJ2-5
DNA: TGCAGCGGGACAGGGAGTAGCCAAGAGACCCAGTACTTC
CDR3: CSGTGSSQETQYF

D: -
V: TRBV29-1
size: -
J: TRBJ1-2
DNA: TGCAGCGTTGACAGGTCTAACTATGGCTACACCTTC
CDR3: CSVDRSNYGYTF

D: TRBD2
V: TRBV11-1
size: -
J: TRBJ2-5
DNA: TGTGCCAGCAGCTGGGGACTATCCCAAGAGACCCAGTACTTC
CDR3: CASSWGLSQETQYF

D: -
V: TRBV6-6
size: few
J: TRBJ2-1
DNA: TGTGCCAGCAGTTCCCTCACCTGGAGCAATGAGCAGTTCTTC
CDR3: CASSSLTWSNEQFF

D: -
V: TRBV7-3
size: -
J: TRBJ1-5
DNA: TGTGCCAGCAGCCCCGGGAGGAACCAGCCCCAGCATTTT
CDR3: CASSPGRNQPQHF

D: -
V: TRBV6-6
size: -
J: TRBJ2-3
DNA: TGTGCCAGCACCCTCAAGGGGGCTAGCGGCACAGATACGCAGTATTTT
CDR3: CASTLKGASGTDTQYF

D: -
V: TRBV19
size: -
J: TRBJ1-5
DNA: TGTGCCAGTAGCACCCGGGGAGGGTGGGGACAGCCCCAGCATTTT
CDR3: CASSTRGGWGQPQHF

D: -
V: TRBV28
size: -
J: TRBJ1-1
DNA: TGTGCCAGCAGTTTATCCCTCGCCGGTGAAGCTTTCTTT
CDR3: CASSLSLAGEAFF

D: TRBD1
V: TRBV19
size: -
J: TRBJ2-4
DNA: TGTGCCAGTATCGGGACAGGGAAGGCAAACATTCAGTACTTC
CDR3: CASIGTGKANIQYF

D: -
V: TRBV5-1
size: -
J: TRBJ2-3
DNA: TGCGCCAGCAGCTTGGCTGGCCGGGGTCAAGATACGCAGTATTTT
CDR3: CASSLAGRGQDTQYF

D: -
V: TRBV7-9
size: -
J: TRBJ1-1
DNA: TGTGCCAGCAGCTTTCCAGGGTGGGCTGAAGCTTTCTTT
CDR3: CASSFPGWAEAFF

D: TRBD1
V: TRBV11-2
size: -
J: TRBJ2-5
DNA: TGTGCCAGCAGCTCGGACAGGACCCAAGAGACCCAGTACTTC
CDR3: CASSSDRTQETQYF

D: -
V: TRBV21-1
size: -
J: TRBJ2-5
DNA: TGTGCCAGCAGCAAAGCAGAGACGGGGTGTCAAGAGACCCAGTACTTC
CDR3: CASSKAETGCQETQYF

D: TRBD1
V: TRBV5-1
size: few
J: TRBJ1-2
DNA: TGCGCCAGCAGCCCTGGACAGGCGGTAAACTATGGCTACACCTTC
CDR3: CASSPGQAVNYGYTF

D: TRBD1
V: TRBV29-1
size: -
J: TRBJ2-1
DNA: TGCAGCGTTGGGACAGGGGGGTACAATGAGCAGTTCTTC
CDR3: CSVGTGGYNEQFF

D: TRBD1
V: TRBV5-5
size: -
J: TRBJ1-2
DNA: TGTGCCAGCAGCTTGGAGGGACAGCGCTATGGCTACACCTTC
CDR3: CASSLEGQRYGYTF

D: TRBD1
V: TRBV7-2
size: -
J: TRBJ1-2
DNA: TGTGCCAGCAAGGGACAGGGGGCGAGTAACTATGGCTACACCTTC
CDR3: CASKGQGASNYGYTF

D: -
V: TRBV6-1
size: -
J: TRBJ1-3
DNA: TGTGCCAGCAGTGAGGAGAGTATCGGAAACACCATATATTTT
CDR3: CASSEESIGNTIYF

D: TRBD2
V: TRBV27
size: -
J: TRBJ2-7
DNA: TGTGCCAGCAGTTTCCTAGCGGGAAGCTCCTACGAGCAGTACTTC
CDR3: CASSFLAGSSYEQYF

D: TRBD1
V: TRBV3-1/TRBV3-2
size: -
J: TRBJ1-1
DNA: TGTGCCAGCAGCCAATTAGGGGGCGCGGGCACTGAAGCTTTCTTT
CDR3: CASSQLGGAGTEAFF

D: TRBD1
V: TRBV2
size: -
J: TRBJ1-2
DNA: TGTGCCAGCAGTTCGGACAGGGGGTTGGGGTATGGCTACACCTTC
CDR3: CASSSDRGLGYGYTF

D: TRBD1
V: TRBV5-8
size: -
J: TRBJ1-1
DNA: TGTGCCAGCAGCCCGGACAGGGGGGCTGAAGCTTTCTTT
CDR3: CASSPDRGAEAFF